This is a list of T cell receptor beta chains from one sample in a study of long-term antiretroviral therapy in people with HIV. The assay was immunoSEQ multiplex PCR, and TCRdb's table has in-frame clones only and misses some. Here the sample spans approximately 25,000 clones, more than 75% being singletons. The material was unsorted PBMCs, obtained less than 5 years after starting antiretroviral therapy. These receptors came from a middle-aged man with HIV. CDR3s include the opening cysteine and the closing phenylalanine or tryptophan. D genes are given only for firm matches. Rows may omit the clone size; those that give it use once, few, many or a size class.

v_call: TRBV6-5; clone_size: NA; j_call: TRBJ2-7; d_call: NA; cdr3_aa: CASRPPWGYTYEQYF; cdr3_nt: TGTGCCAGCAGACCTCCGTGGGGCTACACCTACGAGCAGTACTTC
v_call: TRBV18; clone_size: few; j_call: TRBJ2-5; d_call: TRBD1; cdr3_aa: CASSPKTGEETQYF; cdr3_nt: TGTGCCAGCTCACCAAAGACAGGGGAAGAGACCCAGTACTTC
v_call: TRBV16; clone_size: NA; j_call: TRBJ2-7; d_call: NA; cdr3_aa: CASSQYGPTYEQYF; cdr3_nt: TGTGCCAGCAGCCAATACGGGCCAACCTACGAGCAGTACTTC
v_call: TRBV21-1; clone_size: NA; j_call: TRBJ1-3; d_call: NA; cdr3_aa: CASSKEGGQLSENTIYF; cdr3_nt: TGTGCCAGCAGCAAAGAAGGGGGGCAGCTTTCTGAAAACACCATATATTTT
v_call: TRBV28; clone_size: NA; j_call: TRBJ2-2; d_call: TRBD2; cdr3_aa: CALNGRDTGELFF; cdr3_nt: TGTGCCTTGAACGGGAGGGACACCGGGGAGCTGTTTTTT
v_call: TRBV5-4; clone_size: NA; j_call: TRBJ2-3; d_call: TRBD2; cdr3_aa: CASSPESWTSGRGTDTQYF; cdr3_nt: TGTGCCAGCAGCCCGGAATCCTGGACTAGCGGACGGGGCACAGATACGCAGTATTTT
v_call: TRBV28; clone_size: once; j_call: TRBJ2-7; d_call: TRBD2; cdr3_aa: CASSPGASGAFGEQYF; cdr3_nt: TGTGCCAGCAGTCCAGGCGCTAGCGGGGCCTTCGGCGAGCAGTACTTC
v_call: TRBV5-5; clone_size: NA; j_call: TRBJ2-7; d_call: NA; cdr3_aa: CASSPTDGYEQYF; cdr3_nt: TGTGCCAGCAGCCCGACAGACGGCTACGAGCAGTACTTC
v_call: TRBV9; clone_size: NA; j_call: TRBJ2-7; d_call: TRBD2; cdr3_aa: CASSVGEAGGYEQYF; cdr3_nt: TGTGCCAGCAGCGTAGGAGAAGCGGGAGGCTACGAGCAGTACTTC
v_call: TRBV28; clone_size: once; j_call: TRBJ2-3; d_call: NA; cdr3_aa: CASSPMGGAGDTQYF; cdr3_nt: TGTGCCAGCAGTCCTATGGGGGGGGCTGGGGATACGCAGTATTTT
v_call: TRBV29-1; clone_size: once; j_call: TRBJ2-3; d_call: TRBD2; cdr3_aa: CSVTSGSTDTQYF; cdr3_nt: TGCAGCGTGACTAGCGGGAGCACAGATACGCAGTATTTT
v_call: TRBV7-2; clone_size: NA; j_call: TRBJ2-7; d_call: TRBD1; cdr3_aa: CASSTGTGSLNEQYF; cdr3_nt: TGTGCCAGCAGCACCGGGACAGGGTCCCTCAACGAGCAGTACTTC
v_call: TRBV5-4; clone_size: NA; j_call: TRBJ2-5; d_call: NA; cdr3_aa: CASSSPDETEETQYF; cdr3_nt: TGTGCCAGCAGCTCCCCCGACGAGACAGAAGAGACCCAGTACTTC
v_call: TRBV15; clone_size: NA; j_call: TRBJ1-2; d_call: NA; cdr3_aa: CATSTRSYGYTF; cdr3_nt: TGTGCCACCAGCACGCGTTCCTATGGCTACACCTTC
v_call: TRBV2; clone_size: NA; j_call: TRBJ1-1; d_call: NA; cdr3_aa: CASRPDAMNTEAFF; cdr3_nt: TGTGCCAGCCGTCCGGACGCTATGAACACTGAAGCTTTCTTT
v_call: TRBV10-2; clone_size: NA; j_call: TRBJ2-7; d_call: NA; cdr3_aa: CASSDLVRGDHEQYF; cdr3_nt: TGCGCCAGCAGTGATTTAGTAAGGGGGGACCACGAGCAGTACTTC
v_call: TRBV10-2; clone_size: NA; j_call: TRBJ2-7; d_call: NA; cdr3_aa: CASSSGSTRIPTEQYF; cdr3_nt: TGCGCCAGCAGCTCAGGTTCCACTAGAATCCCTACCGAGCAGTACTTC
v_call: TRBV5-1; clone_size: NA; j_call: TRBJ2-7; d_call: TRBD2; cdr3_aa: CASSFLLAGGDYEQYF; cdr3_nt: TGCGCCAGCAGCTTCCTACTAGCGGGAGGAGACTACGAGCAGTACTTC
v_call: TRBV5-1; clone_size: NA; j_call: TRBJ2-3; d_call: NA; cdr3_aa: CASSFSRLGDTQYF; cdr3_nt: TGCGCCAGCAGCTTCTCCCGGTTAGGAGATACGCAGTATTTT
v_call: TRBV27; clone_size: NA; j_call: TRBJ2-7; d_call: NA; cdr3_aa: CASSFTYSGDYYEQYF; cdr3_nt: TGTGCCAGCAGTTTCACCTATAGCGGCGATTACTACGAGCAGTACTTC
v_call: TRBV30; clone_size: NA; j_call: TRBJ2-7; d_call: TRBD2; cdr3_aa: CAWSAVGRGDYEQYF; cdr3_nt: TGTGCCTGGAGTGCCGTAGGGCGGGGGGACTACGAGCAGTACTTC
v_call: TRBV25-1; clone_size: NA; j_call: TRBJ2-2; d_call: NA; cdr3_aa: CASSEYTSRLTGELFF; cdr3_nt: TGTGCCAGCAGTGAATACACTAGCAGGCTCACCGGGGAGCTGTTTTTT
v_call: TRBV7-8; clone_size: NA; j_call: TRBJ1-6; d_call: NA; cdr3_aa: CASSLVVDSPLHF; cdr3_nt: TGTGCCAGCAGCTTAGTCGTGGATTCACCCCTCCACTTT
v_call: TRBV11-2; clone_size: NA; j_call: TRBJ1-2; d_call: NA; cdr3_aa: CASSLVGWRGYTF; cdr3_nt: TGTGCCAGCAGCTTAGTCGGGTGGCGGGGCTACACCTTC
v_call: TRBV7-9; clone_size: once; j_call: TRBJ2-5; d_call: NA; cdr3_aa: CASSQAETQYF; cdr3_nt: TGTGCCAGCAGCCAAGCGGAGACCCAGTACTTC
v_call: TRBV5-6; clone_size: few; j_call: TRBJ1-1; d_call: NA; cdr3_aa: CASSPRMGGTEAFF; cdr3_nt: TGTGCCAGCAGCCCGAGGATGGGTGGTACTGAAGCTTTCTTT
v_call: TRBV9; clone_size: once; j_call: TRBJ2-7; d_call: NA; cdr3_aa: CASSPGPDGTYEQYF; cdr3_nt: TGTGCCAGCAGCCCGGGACCCGACGGAACCTACGAGCAGTACTTC
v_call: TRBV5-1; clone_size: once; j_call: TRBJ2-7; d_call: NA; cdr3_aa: CASSWITGDAYEQYF; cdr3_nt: TGCGCCAGCAGCTGGATTACCGGGGATGCCTACGAGCAGTACTTC
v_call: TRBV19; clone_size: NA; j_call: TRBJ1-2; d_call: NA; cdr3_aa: CASSPGKLWGNYGYTF; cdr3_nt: TGTGCCAGTAGTCCGGGCAAGCTTTGGGGTAACTATGGCTACACCTTC
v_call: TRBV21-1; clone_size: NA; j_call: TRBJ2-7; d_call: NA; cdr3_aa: CASSRGDYHYEQYF; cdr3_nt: TGTGCCAGCAGCAGGGGGGACTACCACTACGAGCAGTACTTC
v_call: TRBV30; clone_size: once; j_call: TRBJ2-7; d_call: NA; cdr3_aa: CAWGSYYEQYF; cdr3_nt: TGTGCCTGGGGGTCCTACTACGAGCAGTACTTC
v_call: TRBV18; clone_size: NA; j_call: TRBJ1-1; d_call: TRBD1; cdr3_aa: CASSSGTGLGAFF; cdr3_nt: TGTGCCAGCTCATCAGGGACAGGGCTGGGCGCTTTCTTT
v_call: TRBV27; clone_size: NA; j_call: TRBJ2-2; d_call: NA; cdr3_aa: CASSLDQFLGFGKANTGELFF; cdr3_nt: TGTGCCAGCAGTTTAGATCAGTTCTTGGGGTTTGGGAAAGCGAACACCGGGGAGCTGTTTTTT
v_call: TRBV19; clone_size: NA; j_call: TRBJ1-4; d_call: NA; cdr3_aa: CASREGEKLFF; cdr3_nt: TGTGCCAGTAGAGAGGGTGAAAAACTGTTTTTT
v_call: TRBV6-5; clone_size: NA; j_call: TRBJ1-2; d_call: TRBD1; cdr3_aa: CASSYAGTGVGGYTF; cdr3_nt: TGTGCCAGCAGTTACGCCGGGACAGGGGTTGGGGGCTACACCTTC
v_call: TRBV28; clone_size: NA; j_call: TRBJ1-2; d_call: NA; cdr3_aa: CASSSPQAGQRGYTF; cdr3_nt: TGTGCCAGCAGTTCCCCCCAAGCCGGGCAAAGGGGCTACACCTTC
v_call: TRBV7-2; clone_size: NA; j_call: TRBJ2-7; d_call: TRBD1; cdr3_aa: CASSFTQGAAYEQYF; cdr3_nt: TGTGCCAGCAGCTTTACACAGGGGGCCGCCTACGAGCAGTACTTC
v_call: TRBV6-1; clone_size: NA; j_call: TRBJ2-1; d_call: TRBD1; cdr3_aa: CASSEGTASSYNEQFF; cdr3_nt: TGTGCCAGCAGTGAGGGGACAGCGAGCTCCTACAATGAGCAGTTCTTC
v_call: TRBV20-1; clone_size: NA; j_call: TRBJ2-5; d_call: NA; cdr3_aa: CSAKTETQYF; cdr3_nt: TGCAGTGCCAAAACGGAGACCCAGTACTTC
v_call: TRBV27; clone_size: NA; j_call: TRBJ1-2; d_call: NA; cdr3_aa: CASGTAGSGYTF; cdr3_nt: TGTGCCAGCGGAACTGCGGGGAGTGGCTACACCTTC
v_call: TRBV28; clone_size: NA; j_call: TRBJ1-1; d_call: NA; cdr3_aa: CASSFVRANTEAFF; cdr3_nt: TGTGCCAGCAGTTTTGTCAGGGCGAACACTGAAGCTTTCTTT
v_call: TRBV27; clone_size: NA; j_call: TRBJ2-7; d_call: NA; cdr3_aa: CASSLGSQYEQYF; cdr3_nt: TGTGCCAGCAGTTTAGGGTCCCAATACGAGCAGTACTTC
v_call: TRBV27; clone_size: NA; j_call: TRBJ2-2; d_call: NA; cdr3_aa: CASSPVGPPNFYTGELFF; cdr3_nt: TGTGCCAGCAGTCCAGTCGGACCGCCTAATTTTTACACCGGGGAGCTGTTTTTT
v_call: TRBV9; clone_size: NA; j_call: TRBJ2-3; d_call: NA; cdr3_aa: CASSATVDTQYF; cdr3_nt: TGTGCCAGCAGCGCAACTGTGGATACGCAGTATTTT
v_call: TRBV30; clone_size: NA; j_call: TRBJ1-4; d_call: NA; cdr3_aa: CAWSGGPNEKLFF; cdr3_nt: TGTGCCTGGAGTGGCGGACCAAATGAAAAACTGTTTTTT
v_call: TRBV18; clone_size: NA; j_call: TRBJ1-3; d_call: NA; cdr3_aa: CASSPDKVSGNTIYF; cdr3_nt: TGTGCCAGCTCACCTGACAAGGTCTCTGGAAACACCATATATTTT
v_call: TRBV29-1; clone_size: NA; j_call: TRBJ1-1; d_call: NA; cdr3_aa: CSVGSGTEAFF; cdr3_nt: TGCAGCGTTGGGTCGGGAACTGAAGCTTTCTTT
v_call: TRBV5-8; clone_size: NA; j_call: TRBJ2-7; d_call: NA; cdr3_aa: CASSLGNSKRTYEQYF; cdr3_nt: TGTGCCAGCAGCTTGGGTAACAGTAAGAGAACCTACGAGCAGTACTTC
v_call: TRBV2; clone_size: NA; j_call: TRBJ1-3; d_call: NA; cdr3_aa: CASSAGAVRNTIYF; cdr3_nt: TGTGCCAGCAGTGCCGGGGCGGTCAGAAACACCATATATTTT
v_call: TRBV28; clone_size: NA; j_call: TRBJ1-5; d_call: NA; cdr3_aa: CASSTNLLDGFNQPQHF; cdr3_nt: TGTGCCAGCAGCACCAATCTCCTGGACGGCTTCAATCAGCCCCAGCATTTT
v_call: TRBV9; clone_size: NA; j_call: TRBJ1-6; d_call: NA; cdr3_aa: CASSPQVAGNSPLHF; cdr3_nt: TGTGCCAGCAGCCCCCAGGTAGCGGGTAATTCACCCCTCCACTTT
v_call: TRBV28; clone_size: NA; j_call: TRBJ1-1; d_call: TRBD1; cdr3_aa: CASNRGQGANGAFF; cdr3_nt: TGTGCCAGCAACCGGGGACAGGGGGCCAACGGAGCTTTCTTT
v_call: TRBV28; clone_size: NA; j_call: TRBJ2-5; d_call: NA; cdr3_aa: CASFGSETQYF; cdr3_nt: TGTGCCAGCTTCGGGAGTGAGACCCAGTACTTC
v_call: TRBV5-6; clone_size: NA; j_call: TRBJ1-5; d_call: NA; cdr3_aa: CASSLGQANQPQHF; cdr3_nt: TGTGCCAGCAGCTTGGGACAGGCGAATCAGCCCCAGCATTTT
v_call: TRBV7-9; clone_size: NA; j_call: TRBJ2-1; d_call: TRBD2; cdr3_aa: CASSLSSGGPPYNEQFF; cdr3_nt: TGTGCCAGCAGCTTAAGCAGCGGGGGGCCCCCCTACAATGAGCAGTTCTTC
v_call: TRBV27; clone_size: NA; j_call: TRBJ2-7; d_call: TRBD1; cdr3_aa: CASSLGQGTPHEQYF; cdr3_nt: TGTGCCAGCAGTTTAGGACAGGGGACTCCCCACGAGCAGTACTTC
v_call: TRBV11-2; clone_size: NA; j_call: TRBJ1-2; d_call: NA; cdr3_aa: CASSLVGGQSGYGYTF; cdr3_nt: TGTGCCAGCAGCTTAGTGGGAGGACAGTCGGGCTATGGCTACACCTTC
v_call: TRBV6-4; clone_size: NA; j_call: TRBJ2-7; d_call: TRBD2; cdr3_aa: CASSITGTSGEQYF; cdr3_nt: TGTGCCAGCAGTATTACCGGGACTAGCGGCGAGCAGTACTTC
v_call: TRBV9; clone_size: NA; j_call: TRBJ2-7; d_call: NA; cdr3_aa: CASSPRDSLSYEQYF; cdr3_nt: TGTGCCAGCAGCCCCCGAGACAGCCTCTCCTACGAGCAGTACTTC